This entry features one T cell receptor (beta chain) sequence. The data originate from a study of T cells in localized non-small cell lung cancer. This CDR3 is 13 amino acids long. V dropped 4 bases and J dropped 4 bases, with 9 bases sitting between them. Germline CDR1 reads SGHRS; CDR2 reads YFSETQ. Only in-frame clones appear in the TCRdb table, and some are missing; sequencing was by immunoSEQ multiplex PCR. The repertoire includes 55,000 to 75,000 clones, around 85% of them detected once, and roughly a fifth sits in the top ten. This chain joins TRBV5-1 and TRBJ1-5; tentative D call: TRBD1 (5 bases). The sequence was collected from a male donor at least 60 years old with stage III squamous cell lung carcinoma. This specimen consisted of peripheral blood, obtained before any cancer treatment. CDR3 loop: CASSTGANQPQHF. The CDR3 DNA reads as TGCGCCAGCAGCACCGGGGCTAATCAGCCCCAGCATTTT.